A single T cell receptor (beta chain) is shown here with its context. Assay used: immunoSEQ multiplex PCR; TCRdb lists only in-frame clones, some missing. The sample holds roughly 2.1 million clones; about 93% are singletons and the top ten take roughly 1.8%. These data originate in a study of shared clonotypes between healthy human individuals. CD45RO-negative CD8 cells positively selected for CCR7 made up the naive population, which excluded terminally differentiated effector memory CD45RA+ cells. There are 15 residues in the CDR3. Germline values: CDR1 LNHNV, CDR2 YYDKDF (reference sequence). J was trimmed by 1 base and V by 8 bases; bases with no gene match: 10.

The sequenced sample consisted of naive CD8+ T cells from PBMCs. This clonotype was obtained from a man between 18 and 29 years old in good health. Some clones in this sample may be carry-over from other donors' samples. The rearrangement links TRBV15 to TRBJ2-7; 8 bases agree with TRBD2. The CDR3 here is CATQQAGGRSYEQYF. The CDR3 region has the DNA TGTGCCACCCAACAGGCGGGGGGTCGGTCCTACGAGCAGTACTTC.